The 20 T cell receptor beta chains below were found in one sample sequenced in a study of T-cell reconstitution after alpha-beta-depleted transplantation in children. TCRbeta library construction was performed incorporating unique molecular identifiers. Each CDR3 protein is one row after TCRdb ran MiXCR on the PCR reads. Of 200,000 to 250,000 distinct CDR3 sequences in the sample, over 9.5% are singletons; the top ten hold 5% to 5.5%. The sample was PBMCs from the stem cell graft donor, taken from the stem cell graft. These receptor sequences come from a human donor who donated a stem cell graft to a child with SCID.

The sample holds many counts of this clonotype. V is TRBV4-1 and J is TRBJ1-5, with D perhaps TRBD1 (6 bases). Between the trimmed V and J ends, which lost 4 bases and 0 bases, there was a span of 19 bases. CDR1 MGHRA and CDR2 YSYEKL come from the germline V gene. The CDR3 is 18 amino acids. DNA for the CDR3: TGCGCCAGCAGCCCGGAACAGGGATACCGTTATAGCAATCAGCCCCAGCATTTT. It translates to CASSPEQGYRYSNQPQHF.

This clonotype came up many times. V is TRBV12-3 or TRBV12-4 and J is TRBJ2-3, with 10 nucleotides matching TRBD2. CDR3 size: 17 residues. V gave up 5 bases and J gave up 2 bases; unmatched junction bases: 10. CDR3 sequence reads: CASSLRLGLAHTDTQYF. CDR3 sequence (DNA): TGTGCCAGCAGTCTACGCCTGGGACTAGCGCACACAGATACGCAGTATTTT.

Ten or more counts support this clonotype. The chain carries TRBV11-2 and TRBJ2-3; 8 bases agree with TRBD1. This CDR3 is 18 amino acids long. The J segment lost 2 bases and the V segment lost 1 base, leaving 11 bases of the junction unmatched. Germline-derived CDR1 and CDR2 are SGHAT and FQNNGV. CDR3 region: CASSLVGQGATNTDTQYF. CDR3 DNA: TGTGCCAGCAGCTTAGTAGGCCAGGGGGCGACCAACACAGATACGCAGTATTTT.

This clonotype was observed a handful of times. The chain recombines TRBV6-1 with TRBJ2-7, with 7 bases matching TRBD1. CDR1 and CDR2 from the germline V gene are MNHNS and SASEGT. Trimming at V came to 6 bases and at J to 1 base, leaving 15 bases not matched to a gene. The CDR3 length is 17 residues. The DNA of the CDR3 is TGTGCCAGCAGCGGGACAGCAGGTGAAGGTTCGTCCTACGAGCAGTACTTC. Translation gives CASSGTAGEGSSYEQYF.

The genes are TRBV20-1 and TRBJ2-2, with 10 bases identical to TRBD2. Germline lookup yields CDR1 DFQATT and CDR2 SNEGSKA (reference sequence). V lost 4 bases to trimming and J lost 3 bases; unmatched junction nucleotides: 2. This CDR3 comprises 14 residues. The CDR3 bases are TGCAGTGCTATTAGCGGGGGGTACACCGGGGAGCTGTTTTTT. Its protein is CSAISGGYTGELFF.

This clonotype was picked up many times. This chain links TRBV7-9 with TRBJ2-7; TRBD1 agrees at 10 bases. Germline trimming cut 3 bases from V and 7 bases from J; bases unmatched to any gene: 15. Germline CDR1 reads SEHNR; CDR2 reads FQNEAQ (reference sequence). This CDR3 is built from 17 residues. The CDR3 sequence is CASSFDGYRQGAGEQYF. As DNA, the CDR3 is TGTGCCAGCAGCTTCGATGGGTATAGACAGGGGGCTGGAGAGCAGTACTTC.

Ten or more counts support this clonotype. The chain joins TRBV4-1 to TRBJ1-5; no clear D gene. The V end lost 0 bases, the J end lost 7 bases, and 13 bases lay between the germline ends. The germline V gene has CDR1 MGHRA and CDR2 YSYEKL. This CDR3 comprises 15 residues. Here the CDR3 reads CASSQDLSWGQPQHF. CDR3 DNA sequence: TGCGCCAGCAGCCAAGATCTTTCGTGGGGACAGCCCCAGCATTTT.

Of note for this clonotype: Given a much more abundant clone one base away, this may be a read error. The chain employs TRBV3-1 and TRBJ2-3, with D perhaps TRBD2 (6 bases). Germline CDR1 and CDR2: LGHDT and YNNKEL (reference sequence). This CDR3 comprises 15 residues. CDR3 residues: CACSPEGRNTDTQYF. The DNA of the CDR3 is TGTGCCTGCAGCCCTGAGGGGAGGAACACAGATACGCAGTATTTT.

A word on this clonotype: One end of the junction does not line up with germline, which may come from a read error. This rearrangement joins TRBV20-1 to TRBJ1-1, with D possibly matching TRBD1 (6 bases). The V gene's germline CDR1 is DFQATT and CDR2 SNEGSKA (reference sequence). This CDR3 has 12 residues. CDR3 nucleotide sequence: TGCAGTGGGACAGACTGGACCACTGAAGCTTACTTT. This encodes CSGTDWTTEAYF.

This chain uses TRBV3-1 with TRBJ1-1; TRBD1 is a possible D gene (6 bases). This CDR3 region has 15 residues. CDR1 and CDR2 from the germline V gene are LGHDT and YNNKEL (reference sequence). V dropped 2 bases and J dropped 5 bases, with 15 bases sitting between them. CDR3 DNA: TGTGCCAGCAGCCAACTCTCCCAGGGGAGAACTGAAGCTTTCTTT. Its protein is CASSQLSQGRTEAFF.

This clonotype was picked up many times. The chain employs TRBV24-1 and TRBJ2-1; maybe TRBD1 (5 bases). CDR3 length: 17 amino acids. The ends were cut back, 2 bases at V and 8 bases at J, with 21 bases in the middle. Germline V gene sequence: CDR1 KGHDR, CDR2 SFDVKD. Written as DNA, the CDR3 is TGTGCCACCAGTGATTCTCAGGGTAGTTATTGGTCGGATGAGCAGTTCTTC. Protein sequence: CATSDSQGSYWSDEQFF.

In this sample, this clonotype turned up many times. V usage is TRBV5-5 and J usage is TRBJ2-7, with D possibly TRBD2 on 6 matching bases. The V end was cut by 1 base, the J end by 4 bases, with 15 bases between. The CDR3 has 15 amino acids. Germline lookup yields CDR1 SGHKS and CDR2 YYEKEE (reference sequence). Here the CDR3 reads CASSLRGTGGYEQYF. DNA of the CDR3: TGTGCCAGCAGCTTGCGTGGGACTGGAGGATACGAGCAGTACTTC.

At least ten counts were recorded for this clonotype. The chain recombines TRBV5-1 with TRBJ2-3; D uncertain. CDR3 length equals 11 residues. CDR1 and CDR2 (germline): SGHRS, YFSETQ. V lost 2 bases, J lost 5 bases, and 3 bases lay in between. The CDR3 spells CASSFGDTQYF. CDR3 DNA sequence: TGCGCCAGCAGCTTTGGAGATACGCAGTATTTT.

This clonotype was detected ten times or more. The chain joins TRBV5-1 to TRBJ2-3; D perhaps matches TRBD1 (5 bases). Trimming shortened V by 5 bases and J by 3 bases, and 40 bases separated the two germline ends. This CDR3 has 23 residues. Germline CDR1 and CDR2: SGHRS and YFSETQ. CDR3 sequence (DNA): TGCGCCAGCAGTCCTATCAAACAGGTTTACCCCCTGACCGAGCACGCCGGAACAGATACGCAGTATTTT. Residues: CASSPIKQVYPLTEHAGTDTQYF. Full variable domain (remainder filled in from reference TRBV5-1 and TRBJ2-3): KAGVTQTPRYLIKTRGQQVTLSCSPISGHRSVSWYQQTPGQGLQFLFEYFSETQRNKGNFPGRFSGRQFSNSRSEMNVSTLELGDSALYLCASSPIKQVYPLTEHAGTDTQYFGPGTRLTVL.

This clonotype was detected many times. The rearrangement uses TRBV5-1 and TRBJ1-6, with TRBD1 identical over 11 bases. Germline values: CDR1 SGHRS, CDR2 YFSETQ. V was pared by 4 bases and J by 9 bases, with 9 bases of the junction left unmatched. The CDR3 runs to 16 residues. This CDR3 is CASSPRGGQGGSPLHF. As DNA, the CDR3 is TGCGCCAGCAGCCCGCGTGGGGGACAGGGGGGTTCACCCCTCCACTTT.

This clonotype was detected many times. This rearrangement joins TRBV24-1 to TRBJ1-1; a possible D gene is TRBD1 (5 bases). V was shortened by 4 bases and J by 1 base, with 9 bases between the two germline ends. CDR1 and CDR2 from the germline V gene are KGHDR and SFDVKD. The CDR3 consists of 14 residues. The CDR3 DNA reads TGTGCCACCAGTGACCCCGGACAGAACACTGAAGCTTTCTTT. Translating gives CATSDPGQNTEAFF.

In this sample, this clonotype turned up a few times. The CDR3 DNA sequence: TGTGCCATCAGCTCCCGATCCCCGGGGACCCGGGAGCTGTTTTTT. It specifies CAISSRSPGTRELFF. J is TRBJ2-2 and V is TRBV10-3; D is possibly TRBD1 or TRBD2 (5 bases each). The V end lost 6 bases, the J end lost 9 bases, and 20 bases lay between the germline ends. The CDR3 runs 15 residues. Germline V lookup: CDR1 ENHRY, CDR2 SYGVKD.

V is TRBV19 and J is TRBJ2-6; TRBD1 might be the D (6 bases). CDR1 LNHDA and CDR2 SQIVND come from the germline V gene (reference sequence). The CDR3 is 17 residues long. Trimming pared 3 bases from V and 0 bases from J, leaving 12 bases between. CDR3 amino acids: CASSILDSPSGANVLTF. The DNA for the CDR3 is TGTGCCAGTAGTATCCTGGACAGTCCCTCTGGGGCCAACGTCCTGACTTTC.

There are many counts of this clonotype. The CDR3 region has the DNA TGCGCCAGCAGCTCGACCCTCAGGGGGTCCAAAAACATTCAGTACTTC. Protein product: CASSSTLRGSKNIQYF. The genes are TRBV5-1 and TRBJ2-4; TRBD1 aligns across 7 bases. Unmatched junction bases numbered 8, after V lost 3 bases and J lost 2 bases. CDR1 is SGHRS, CDR2 YFSETQ, per germline. The CDR3 runs 16 residues.

This clonotype was found many times. This sequence joins TRBV5-1 and TRBJ1-6; possible D gene TRBD1, 6 bases. Looked up from germline, CDR1 is SGHRS and CDR2 is YFSETQ. The CDR3 is 17 amino acids. Trimming cost V 0 bases and J 10 bases, with 20 bases left between them. The CDR3 region is CASSLGPLTGQISPLHF. The CDR3 coding sequence is TGCGCCAGCAGCTTGGGACCCTTGACGGGACAAATATCACCCCTCCACTTT.